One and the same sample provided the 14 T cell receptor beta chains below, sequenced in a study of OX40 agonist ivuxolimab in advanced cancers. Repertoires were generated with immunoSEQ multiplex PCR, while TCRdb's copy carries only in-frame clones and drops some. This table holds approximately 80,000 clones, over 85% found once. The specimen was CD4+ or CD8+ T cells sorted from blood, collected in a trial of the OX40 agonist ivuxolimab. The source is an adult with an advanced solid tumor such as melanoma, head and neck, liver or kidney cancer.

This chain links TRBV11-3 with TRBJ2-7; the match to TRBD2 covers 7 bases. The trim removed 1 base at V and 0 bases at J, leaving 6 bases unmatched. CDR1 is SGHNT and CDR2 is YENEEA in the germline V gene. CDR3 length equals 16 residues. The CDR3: CASSLGGGLSSYEQYF. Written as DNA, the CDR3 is TGTGCCAGCAGCTTAGGGGGGGGATTAAGCTCCTACGAGCAGTACTTC. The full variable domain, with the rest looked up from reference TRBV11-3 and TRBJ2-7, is EAGVVQSPRYKIIEKKQPVAFWCNPISGHNTLYWYLQNLGQGPELLIRYENEEAVDDSQLPKDRFSAERLKGVDSTLKIQPAELGDSAVYLCASSLGGGLSSYEQYFGPGTRLTVT.

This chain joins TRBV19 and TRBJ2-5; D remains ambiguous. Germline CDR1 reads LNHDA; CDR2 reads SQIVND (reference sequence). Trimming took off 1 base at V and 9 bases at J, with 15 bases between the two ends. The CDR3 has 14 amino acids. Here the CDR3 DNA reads TGTGCCAGTAGTATAGCTGGCAGTCGGATGGCCCAGTACTTC. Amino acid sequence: CASSIAGSRMAQYF. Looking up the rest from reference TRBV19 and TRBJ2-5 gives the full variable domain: DGGITQSPKYLFRKEGQNVTLSCEQNLNHDAMYWYRQDPGQGLRLIYYSQIVNDFQKGDIAEGYSVSREKKESFPLTVTSAQKNPTAFYLCASSIAGSRMAQYFGPGTRLLVL.

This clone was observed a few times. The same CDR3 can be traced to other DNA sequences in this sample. CDR3 amino acids: CASSLEGAGANVLTF. CDR3 in DNA: TGTGCCAGCAGCTTAGAGGGTGCTGGGGCCAACGTCCTGACTTTC. The rearrangement links TRBV7-9 to TRBJ2-6; D is unclear. The V end lost 1 base, the J end lost 2 bases, and 6 bases lay between the germline ends. The CDR3 runs 15 residues. Germline loops: CDR1 SEHNR, CDR2 FQNEAQ (reference sequence).

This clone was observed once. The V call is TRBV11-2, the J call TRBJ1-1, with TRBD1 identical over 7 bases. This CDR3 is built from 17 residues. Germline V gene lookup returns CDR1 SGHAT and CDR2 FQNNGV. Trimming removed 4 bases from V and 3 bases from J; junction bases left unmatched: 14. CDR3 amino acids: CASSSTALDRVHTEAFF. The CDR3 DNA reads TGTGCCAGCAGCTCCACTGCTCTAGACAGGGTCCACACTGAAGCTTTCTTT. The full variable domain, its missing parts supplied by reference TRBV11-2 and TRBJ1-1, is EAGVAQSPRYKIIEKRQSVAFWCNPISGHATLYWYQQILGQGPKLLIQFQNNGVVDDSQLPKDRFSAERLKGVDSTLKIQPAKLEDSAVYLCASSSTALDRVHTEAFFGQGTRLTVV.

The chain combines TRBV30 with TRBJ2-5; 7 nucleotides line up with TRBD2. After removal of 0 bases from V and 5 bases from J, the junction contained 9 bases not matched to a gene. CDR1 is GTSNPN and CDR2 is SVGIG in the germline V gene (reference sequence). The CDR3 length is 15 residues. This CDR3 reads CAWSVSAGRPETQYF. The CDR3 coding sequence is TGTGCCTGGAGTGTATCAGCGGGACGTCCGGAGACCCAGTACTTC.

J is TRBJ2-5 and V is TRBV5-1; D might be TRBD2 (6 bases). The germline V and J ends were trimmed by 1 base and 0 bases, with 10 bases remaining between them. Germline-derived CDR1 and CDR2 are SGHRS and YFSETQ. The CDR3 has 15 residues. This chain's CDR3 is CASSLWGGYQETQYF. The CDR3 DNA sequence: TGCGCCAGCAGCTTGTGGGGAGGTTACCAAGAGACCCAGTACTTC.

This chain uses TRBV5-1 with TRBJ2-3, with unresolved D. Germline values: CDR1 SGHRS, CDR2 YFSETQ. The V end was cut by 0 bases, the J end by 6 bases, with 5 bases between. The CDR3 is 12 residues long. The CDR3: CASSLGSDTQYF. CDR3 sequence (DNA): TGCGCCAGCAGCTTGGGATCGGATACGCAGTATTTT.

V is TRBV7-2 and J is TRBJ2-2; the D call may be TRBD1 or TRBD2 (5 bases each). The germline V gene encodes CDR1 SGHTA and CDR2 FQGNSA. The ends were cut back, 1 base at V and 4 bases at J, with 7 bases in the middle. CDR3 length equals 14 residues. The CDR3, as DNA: TGTGCCAGCAGCTTAGGGGACCCCACCGGGGAGCTGTTTTTT. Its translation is CASSLGDPTGELFF.

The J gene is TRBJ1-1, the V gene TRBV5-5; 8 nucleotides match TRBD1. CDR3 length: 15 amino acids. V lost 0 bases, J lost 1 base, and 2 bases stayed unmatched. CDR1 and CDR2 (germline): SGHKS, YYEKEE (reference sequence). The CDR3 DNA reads TGTGCCAGCAGCTTGGCCGGACAGGGGAACACTGAAGCTTTCTTT. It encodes CASSLAGQGNTEAFF.

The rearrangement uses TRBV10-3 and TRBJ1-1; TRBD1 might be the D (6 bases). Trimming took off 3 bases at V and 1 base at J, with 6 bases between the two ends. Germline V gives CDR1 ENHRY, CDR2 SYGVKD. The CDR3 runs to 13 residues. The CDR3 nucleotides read TGTGCCATCAGTGACAGGGGGAACACTGAAGCTTTCTTT. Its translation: CAISDRGNTEAFF.

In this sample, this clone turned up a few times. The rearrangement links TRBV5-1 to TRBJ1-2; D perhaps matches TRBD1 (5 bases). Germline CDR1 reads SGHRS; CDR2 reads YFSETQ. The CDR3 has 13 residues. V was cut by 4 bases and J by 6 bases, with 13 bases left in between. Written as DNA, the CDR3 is TGCGCCAGCAGCCCGGGGACGGCTGATGGCTACACCTTC. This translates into CASSPGTADGYTF. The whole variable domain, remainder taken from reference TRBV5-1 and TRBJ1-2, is KAGVTQTPRYLIKTRGQQVTLSCSPISGHRSVSWYQQTPGQGLQFLFEYFSETQRNKGNFPGRFSGRQFSNSRSEMNVSTLELGDSALYLCASSPGTADGYTFGSGTRLTVV.

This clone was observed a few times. DNA for the CDR3: TGCGCCAGCAGCTTGGCCGGCGCTAACTACAATGAGCAGTTCTTC. Translating it yields CASSLAGANYNEQFF. The gene calls are TRBV5-1 and TRBJ2-1; D not certain. Germline CDR1 is SGHRS and CDR2 is YFSETQ. Trimming took off 0 bases at V and 3 bases at J, with 10 bases between the two ends. The CDR3 consists of 15 residues.

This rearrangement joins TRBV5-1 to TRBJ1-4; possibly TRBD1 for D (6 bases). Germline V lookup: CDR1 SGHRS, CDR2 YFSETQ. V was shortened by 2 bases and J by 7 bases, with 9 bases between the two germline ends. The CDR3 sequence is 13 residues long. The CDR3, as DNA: TGCGCCAGCAGCTTACAGGGAACTGAAAAACTGTTTTTT. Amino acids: CASSLQGTEKLFF.

The CDR3 nucleotides are TGTGCCAGCAGTTTACAGGGGGGTACCGGGGAGCTGTTTTTT. Translating gives CASSLQGGTGELFF. This chain uses TRBV6-5 with TRBJ2-2, with TRBD1 matching 8 bases. CDR1 and CDR2 (germline): MNHEY, SVGAGI. The CDR3 sequence is 14 residues long. The junction had 3 bases not matched to a gene; V was cut back by 4 bases and J by 5 bases.